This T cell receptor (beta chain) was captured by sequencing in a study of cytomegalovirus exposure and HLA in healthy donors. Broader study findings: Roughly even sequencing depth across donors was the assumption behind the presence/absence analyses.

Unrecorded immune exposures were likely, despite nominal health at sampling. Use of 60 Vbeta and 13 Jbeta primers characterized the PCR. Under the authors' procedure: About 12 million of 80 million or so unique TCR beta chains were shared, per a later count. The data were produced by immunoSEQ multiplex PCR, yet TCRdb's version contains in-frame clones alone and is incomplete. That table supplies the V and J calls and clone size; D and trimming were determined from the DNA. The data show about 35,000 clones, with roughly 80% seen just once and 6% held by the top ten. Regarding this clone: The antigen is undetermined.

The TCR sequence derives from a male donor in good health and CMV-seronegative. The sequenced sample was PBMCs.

The chain's CDR3 is CASSVIGSGNTIYF. In nucleotides, the CDR3 is TGTGCCAGCAGCGTGATCGGGTCCGGAAACACCATATATTTT. The rearrangement links TRBV9 to TRBJ1-3; D remains unclear. CDR1 SGDLS and CDR2 YYNGEE come from the germline V gene. The CDR3 loop spans 14 amino acids. Between the trimmed V and J ends, which lost 2 bases and 4 bases, there was a span of 10 bases.